This entry describes one TCR beta chain. This clone's antigen is unknown. No per-base quality is available; no much larger clone lies one base away. Collaborating institutions collected whole blood in K2EDTA tubes following their own protocols. For TCRbeta analysis, collaborators shipped samples in one of three forms: frozen whole blood, isolated PBMCs, or DNA extracted from either of those sample types. The sample originates from a study of blood T cell repertoires in COVID-19 (dated by TCRdb to 2018 to 2020). Regarding the study in general: Samples from collaborators originated in the United States, Italy and Spain and spanned both the acute and convalescent phases of COVID-19. The prospective study material was composed of cDNA or gDNA derived from T cells, B-cell-depleted T cells, or PBMCs. Deeply sampled blood TCRbeta repertoires from subjects exposed to, actively infected with, or recovered from COVID-19 were included in the dataset. The repertoires were released in a freely available public database meant as a resource for research on the immune response to SARS-CoV-2. Samples were obtained from the ongoing ImmuneRACE study (first 160 participants) and from 1,254 subjects provided by 6 global collaborators. Nearly every sample came with metadata listing a de-identified subject ID, COVID-19 status, age in years and sex. Where HLA class I and class II types were available, the types were taken from metadata supplied by the sample provider, not from assay-based typing.

The CDR3 contains 18 residues, cysteine and phenylalanine counted. Left in the record is the CDR3 DNA by itself, 54 bases read in frame from the first base. V is reduced by 3 bases and J by 4 bases, leaving a spacing of 24 bases between them. CDR1 and CDR2 are read off the germline V gene as SNHLY and FYNNEI. Summary of the overall study and its limitations: The quantity of clinical and demographic metadata differed by source and by participant and was supplied without curation.

The immunoSEQ Assay, a bias-controlled multiplex PCR, was used to amplify TCRbeta CDR3 regions from genomic DNA. As for the original processing: The number of nucleated cells in each sample was estimated from the amplification of reference gene primers within the assay. Sequence reads were collapsed and filtered to measure the absolute abundance of every unique TCRbeta CDR3 rearrangement. For each sample, productive Simpson clonality was calculated as the square root of Simpson's diversity index over productive rearrangements. In TCRdb, the immuneACCESS table is reduced to in-frame sequences with V and J assigned. These tables do not hold every clone; where another copy was compared, an unresolved V gene accounts for under half, and the others remain unexplained. Clonal size and the V and J genes are those of that table, whereas D and trimming came from the DNA. Present in this sample are 120,000 to 150,000 clones, about 88% of which were seen just once. Under 3% of the sample goes to the ten largest clones.

The clonotype originates from a human donor in a cohort sampled during active COVID-19. What was sequenced was peripheral blood. The chain is made from TRBV2 and TRBJ1-2; the D gene cannot be resolved reliably. The sequence in DNA is TGTGCCAGCAGTGACCTGGGTATGGGCTCTCTATCCCTCTATGGCTACACCTTC. Its protein product is CASSDLGMGSLSLYGYTF. Full variable domain (CDR3 extended with the reference TRBV2 and TRBJ1-2 proteins): EPEVTQTPSHQVTQMGQEVILRCVPISNHLYFYWYRQILGQKVEFLVSFYNNEISEKSEIFDDQFSVERPDGSNFTLKIRSTKLEDSAMYFCASSDLGMGSLSLYGYTFGSGTRLTVV.